The TCR beta chain described here comes from a study of blood T cell repertoires in COVID-19. Clones were sequenced by immunoSEQ multiplex PCR, and TCRdb holds only the in-frame ones, with some missing. The repertoire consists of 450,000 to 500,000 clones, with more than 85% occurring once and the leading ten covering around 7.9%. The ends lost 6 bases at V and 5 bases at J; junction bases unmatched: 8. The germline CDR1 and CDR2 sequences are SNHLY and FYNNEI. The CDR3 is made up of 14 amino acids. This receptor was identified in a woman aged 60 to 75 who had recovered from COVID-19. This sequence joins TRBV2 and TRBJ1-1; 8 nucleotides line up with TRBD1. What was sequenced was PBMCs or T cells enriched from blood (not recorded which). The chain's CDR3 is CASSPRTGWTEAFF. The DNA for the CDR3 is TGTGCCAGCAGCCCGCGGACAGGGTGGACTGAAGCTTTCTTT.